This T cell receptor beta chain was captured in a study of lymphopenia after photon versus proton radiotherapy. The V gene end was trimmed by 6 bases and the J gene end by 4 bases; junction bases not matched to a gene: 11. Germline V gene data show CDR1 as SGHRS and CDR2 as YFSETQ. The CDR3 loop spans 15 amino acids. The data were produced by immunoSEQ multiplex PCR, yet TCRdb's version contains in-frame clones alone and is incomplete. The sample has 37,000 or so clones; 70% to 90% are singletons. With respect to this clone: Its antigen is still unknown.

General study points: Authors raise, but do not show, better survival with proton therapy. Photon-treated patients lost naive T cells and TCR diversity; proton-treated stayed stable. Post-nadir diversity loss with photons came from oligoclonal expansion, particularly CD8+ Temra cells. Post-nadir TCR diversity decline inversely tracked overall survival among those who died.

The material was peripheral blood, obtained from a patient treated with proton-based radiotherapy. J is TRBJ2-3 and V is TRBV5-1; 7 bases are shared with TRBD1. The sequence came from a woman in her 70s with pancreatic cancer. Some clones in this sample may be carry-over from other donors' samples. The CDR3 DNA follows: TGCGCCAGCAAGTCGGGGACCCAGGGGGCAGATACGCAGTATTTT. Translating gives CASKSGTQGADTQYF. Drawing the rest from reference TRBV5-1 and TRBJ2-3, the complete variable domain is KAGVTQTPRYLIKTRGQQVTLSCSPISGHRSVSWYQQTPGQGLQFLFEYFSETQRNKGNFPGRFSGRQFSNSRSEMNVSTLELGDSALYLCASKSGTQGADTQYFGPGTRLTVL.